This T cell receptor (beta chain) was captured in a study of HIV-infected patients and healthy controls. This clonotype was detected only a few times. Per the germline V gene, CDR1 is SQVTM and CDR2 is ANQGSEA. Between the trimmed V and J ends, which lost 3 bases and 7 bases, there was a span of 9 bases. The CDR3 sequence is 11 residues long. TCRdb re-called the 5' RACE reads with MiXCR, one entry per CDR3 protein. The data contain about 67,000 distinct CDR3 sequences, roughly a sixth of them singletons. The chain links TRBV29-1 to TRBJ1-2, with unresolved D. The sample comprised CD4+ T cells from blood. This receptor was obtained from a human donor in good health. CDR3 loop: CSVDSGGGYTF. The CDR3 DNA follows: TGCAGCGTTGATAGTGGTGGTGGCTACACCTTC.